This T cell receptor beta chain is from a study of blood T cell repertoires in COVID-19. About the research overall: Donors in the United States, Italy and Spain gave samples during acute or convalescent COVID-19.

The CDR3 loop spans 14 amino acids. Germline loops: CDR1 LNHDA, CDR2 SQIVND (reference sequence). V was clipped by 3 bases and J by 7 bases, with 10 bases between them. The table came from immunoSEQ multiplex PCR; TCRdb's copy has only in-frame clones and leaves some out. The sample has more than 200,000 clones; about 90% are singletons. Participants were aged roughly 18 to 89 years, lived in roughly 25 US areas, and enrolled virtually. Allocation to cohorts depended on clinical history reported by the participants. Two negative PCRs, clearance, or symptom resolution were required of recovered Cohort 3 donors.

The sample was PBMCs or T cells enriched from blood (not recorded which). V usage is TRBV19 and J usage is TRBJ1-6; D is uncertain. The source is a man under 40 who had recovered from COVID-19. CDR3 nucleotide sequence: TGTGCCAGTAGTATTAGGGAGGACAATTCACCCCTCCACTTT. It codes for CASSIREDNSPLHF.